This TCR beta chain was profiled in a study of beta chain features in type 1 diabetes. V lost 6 bases and J lost 6, with 8 bases in between. Germline values: CDR1 ENHRY, CDR2 SYGVKD. The CDR3 has 12 residues. Overall study results and limits: A moderate, significant TCRB CDR3 shortening appeared in type 1 diabetes across four CD4+ subsets.

Reverse transcription of all isolated RNA meant that expressed TCRB transcripts were sequenced. Here immunoSEQ multiplex PCR was the method, and the copy in TCRdb shows in-frame clones only, minus some. Here the sample spans around 500,000 clones, 10% to 12% being singletons. About this clone: The antigen is undetermined.

Markers CD45RO/CCR7/CD25/CD127/CD95/CD27 served to sort CD4+ naive, central memory, regulatory and stem cell-like memory cells. The V gene is TRBV10-3, the J gene TRBJ2-2; D not certain. Sample: naive CD4+ T cells from blood. The clonotype comes from a young woman in good health. The CDR3 region is CAISPEPGELFF. The CDR3 coding sequence is TGTGCCATCAGCCCAGAACCCGGGGAGCTGTTTTTT.